This TCR beta chain was obtained from a study of identical twins. Broader study findings: The authors drew conclusions from cross-sectional statistical analysis rather than following the same donors.

MiXCR was run by TCRdb on the 5' RACE reads, yielding one entry per CDR3 protein. The repertoire holds nearly 900,000 distinct CDR3 sequences, with roughly 12% as singletons. On this clonotype: Its specificity is not known.

CDR3 length: 12 amino acids. Germline V gene sequence: CDR1 DFQATT, CDR2 SNEGSKA (reference sequence). Trimming took off 0 bases at V and 7 bases at J, with 9 bases between the two ends. The same specimen was also included in a second study, on yellow fever vaccine responses in identical twins. That work adds: Twins reportedly mounted vaccine T cell responses that seemed partly convergent, partly personalized.

This receptor was identified in a woman younger than 35 in good health. This chain joins TRBV20-1 and TRBJ2-5; D may be TRBD1 or TRBD2 (5 bases each). Sequencing used PBMCs. CDR3 loop: CSAREAGRTQYF. DNA for the CDR3: TGCAGTGCTAGAGAGGCAGGGAGGACCCAGTACTTC.